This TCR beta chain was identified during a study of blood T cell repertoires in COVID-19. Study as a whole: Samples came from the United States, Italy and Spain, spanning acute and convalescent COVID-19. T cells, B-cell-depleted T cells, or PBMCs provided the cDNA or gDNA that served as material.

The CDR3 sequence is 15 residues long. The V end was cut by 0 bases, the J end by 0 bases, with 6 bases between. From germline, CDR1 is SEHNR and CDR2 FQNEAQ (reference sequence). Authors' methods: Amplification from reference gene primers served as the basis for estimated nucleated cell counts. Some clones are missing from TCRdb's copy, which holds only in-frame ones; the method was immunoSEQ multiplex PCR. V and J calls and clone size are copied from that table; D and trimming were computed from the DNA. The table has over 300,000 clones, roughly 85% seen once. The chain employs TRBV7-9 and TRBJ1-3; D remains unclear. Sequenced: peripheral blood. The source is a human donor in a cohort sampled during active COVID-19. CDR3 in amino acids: CASSLAGASGNTIYF. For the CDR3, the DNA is TGTGCCAGCAGCTTAGCCGGTGCCTCTGGAAACACCATATATTTT.